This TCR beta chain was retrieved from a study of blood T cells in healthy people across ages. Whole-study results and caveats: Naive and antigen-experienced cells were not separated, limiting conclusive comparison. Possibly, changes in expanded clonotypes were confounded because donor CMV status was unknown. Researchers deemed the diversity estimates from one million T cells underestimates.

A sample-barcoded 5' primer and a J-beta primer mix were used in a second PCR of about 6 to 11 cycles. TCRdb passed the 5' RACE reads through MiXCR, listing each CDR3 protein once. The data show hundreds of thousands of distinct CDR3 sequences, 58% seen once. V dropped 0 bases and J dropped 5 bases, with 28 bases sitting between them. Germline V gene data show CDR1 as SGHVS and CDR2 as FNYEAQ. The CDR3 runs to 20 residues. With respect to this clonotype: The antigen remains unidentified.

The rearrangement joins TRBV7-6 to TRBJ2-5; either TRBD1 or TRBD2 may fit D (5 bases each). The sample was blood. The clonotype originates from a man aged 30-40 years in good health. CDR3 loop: CASSLAAPWGSGGIIETQYF. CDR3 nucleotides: TGTGCCAGCAGCTTAGCCGCCCCGTGGGGCTCCGGAGGAATAATCGAGACCCAGTACTTC.